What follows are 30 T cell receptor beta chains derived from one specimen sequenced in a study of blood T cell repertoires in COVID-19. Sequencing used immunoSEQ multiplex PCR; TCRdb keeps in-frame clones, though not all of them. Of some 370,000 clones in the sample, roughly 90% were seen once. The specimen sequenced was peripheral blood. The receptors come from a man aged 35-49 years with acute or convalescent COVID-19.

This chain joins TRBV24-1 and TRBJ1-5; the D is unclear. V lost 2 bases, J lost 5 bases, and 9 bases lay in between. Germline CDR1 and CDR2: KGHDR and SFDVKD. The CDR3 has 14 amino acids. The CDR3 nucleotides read TGTGCCACCAGTGATTACGGAGTACATCAGCCCCAGCATTTT. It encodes CATSDYGVHQPQHF.

CDR3: CASATGVRQPQHF. CDR3 DNA sequence: TGTGCCAGTGCGACAGGGGTCCGTCAGCCCCAGCATTTT. The rearrangement uses TRBV19 and TRBJ1-5; 8 nucleotides agree with TRBD1. With V trimmed by 8 bases and J by 6 bases, 6 bases remained unmatched. Per the germline V gene, CDR1 is LNHDA and CDR2 is SQIVND (reference sequence). The CDR3 covers 13 residues.

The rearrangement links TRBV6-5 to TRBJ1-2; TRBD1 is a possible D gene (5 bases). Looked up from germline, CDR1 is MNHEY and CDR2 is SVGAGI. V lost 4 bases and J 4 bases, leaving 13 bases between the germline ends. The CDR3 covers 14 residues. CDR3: CASSSLQGPYGYTF. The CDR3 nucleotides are TGTGCCAGCAGTTCCCTTCAGGGTCCCTATGGCTACACCTTC.

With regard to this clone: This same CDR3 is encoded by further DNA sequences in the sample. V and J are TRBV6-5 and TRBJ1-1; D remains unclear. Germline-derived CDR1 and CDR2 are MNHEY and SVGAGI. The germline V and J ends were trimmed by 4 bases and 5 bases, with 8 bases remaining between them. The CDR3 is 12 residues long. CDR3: CASSSRGTEAFF. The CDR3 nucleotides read TGTGCCAGCAGTTCCAGAGGAACTGAAGCTTTCTTT.

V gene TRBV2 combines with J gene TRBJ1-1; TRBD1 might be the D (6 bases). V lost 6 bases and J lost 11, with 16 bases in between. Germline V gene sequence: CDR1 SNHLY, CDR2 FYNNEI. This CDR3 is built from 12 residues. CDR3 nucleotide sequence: TGTGCCAGCAGGGAGGGGGGGTTTCGGGCTTTCTTT. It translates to CASREGGFRAFF.

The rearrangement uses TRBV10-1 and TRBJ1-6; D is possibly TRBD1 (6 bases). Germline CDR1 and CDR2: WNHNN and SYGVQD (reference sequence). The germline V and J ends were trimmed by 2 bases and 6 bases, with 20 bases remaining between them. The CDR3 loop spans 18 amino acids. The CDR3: CASSEGQRLNMTNSPLHF. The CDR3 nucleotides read TGCGCCAGCAGTGAGGGACAGCGACTTAATATGACTAATTCACCCCTCCACTTT.

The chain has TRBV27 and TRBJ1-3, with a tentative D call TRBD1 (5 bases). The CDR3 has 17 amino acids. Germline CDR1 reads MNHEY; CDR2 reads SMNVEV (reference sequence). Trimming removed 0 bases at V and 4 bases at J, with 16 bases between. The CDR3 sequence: CASSLSLRSAGGNTIYF. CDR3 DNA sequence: TGTGCCAGCAGTTTATCTCTCAGGTCCGCAGGGGGAAACACCATATATTTT.

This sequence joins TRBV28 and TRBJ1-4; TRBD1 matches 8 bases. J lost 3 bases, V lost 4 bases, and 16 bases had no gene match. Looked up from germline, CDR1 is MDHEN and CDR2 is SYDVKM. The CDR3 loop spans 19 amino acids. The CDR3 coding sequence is TGTGCCAGCAGTTACTCGGCCCTTTTCATCAGGGGGCCTAATGAAAAACTGTTTTTT. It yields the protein CASSYSALFIRGPNEKLFF.

In DNA, the CDR3 is TGTGCCAGCAGTTTACCAGGGTATGCAACTAATGAAAAACTGTTTTTT. This gives the protein CASSLPGYATNEKLFF. V gene TRBV28 combines with J gene TRBJ1-4; D might be TRBD1 (5 bases). This CDR3 comprises 16 residues. Germline V gives CDR1 MDHEN, CDR2 SYDVKM. Trimming pared 2 bases from V and 0 bases from J, leaving 10 bases between.

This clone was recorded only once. CDR3 DNA: TGTGCCATCAGCCGCGCTAATCTAGCGGGATCTCACGAGCAGTACTTC. Protein: CAISRANLAGSHEQYF. The J gene is TRBJ2-7, the V gene TRBV10-3; 9 positions agree with TRBD2. Germline loops: CDR1 ENHRY, CDR2 SYGVKD. The CDR3 is 16 residues long. Losses at the gene ends were 6 bases for V and 5 bases for J; bases not matched to a gene: 14.

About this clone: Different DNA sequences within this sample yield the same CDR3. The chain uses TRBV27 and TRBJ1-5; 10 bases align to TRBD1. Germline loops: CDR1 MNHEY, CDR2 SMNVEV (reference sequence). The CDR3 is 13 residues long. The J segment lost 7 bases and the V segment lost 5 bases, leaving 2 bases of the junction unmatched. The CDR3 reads CASSLTGGQPQHF. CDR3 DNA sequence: TGTGCCAGCAGTCTGACAGGGGGCCAGCCCCAGCATTTT.

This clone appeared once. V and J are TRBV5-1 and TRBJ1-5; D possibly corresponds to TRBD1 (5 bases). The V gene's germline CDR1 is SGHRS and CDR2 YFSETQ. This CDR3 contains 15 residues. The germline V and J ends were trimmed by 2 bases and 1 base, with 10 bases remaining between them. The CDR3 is CASSFQGLSNQPQHF. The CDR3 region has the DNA TGCGCCAGCAGCTTTCAGGGACTAAGCAATCAGCCCCAGCATTTT.

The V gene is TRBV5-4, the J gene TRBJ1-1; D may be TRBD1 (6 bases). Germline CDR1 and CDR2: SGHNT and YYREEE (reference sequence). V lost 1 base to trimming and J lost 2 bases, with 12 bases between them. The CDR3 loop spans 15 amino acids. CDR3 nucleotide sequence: TGTGCCAGCAGCTTGAGGGCAGGGGCTAACACTGAAGCTTTCTTT. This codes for CASSLRAGANTEAFF.

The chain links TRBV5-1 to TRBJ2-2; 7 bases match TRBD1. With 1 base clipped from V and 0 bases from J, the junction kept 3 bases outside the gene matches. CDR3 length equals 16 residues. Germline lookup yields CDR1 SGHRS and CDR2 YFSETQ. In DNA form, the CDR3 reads TGCGCCAGCAGCTTGACTCAGGGGGCGAACACCGGGGAGCTGTTTTTT. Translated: CASSLTQGANTGELFF. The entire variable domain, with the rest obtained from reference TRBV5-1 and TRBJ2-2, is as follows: KAGVTQTPRYLIKTRGQQVTLSCSPISGHRSVSWYQQTPGQGLQFLFEYFSETQRNKGNFPGRFSGRQFSNSRSEMNVSTLELGDSALYLCASSLTQGANTGELFFGEGSRLTVL.

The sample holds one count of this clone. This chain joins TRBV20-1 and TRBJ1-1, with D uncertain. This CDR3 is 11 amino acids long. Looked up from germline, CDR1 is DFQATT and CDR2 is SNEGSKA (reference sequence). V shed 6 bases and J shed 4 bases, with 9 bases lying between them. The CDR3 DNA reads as TGCAGTGCGAACCGGGGCACTGAAGCTTTCTTT. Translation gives CSANRGTEAFF.

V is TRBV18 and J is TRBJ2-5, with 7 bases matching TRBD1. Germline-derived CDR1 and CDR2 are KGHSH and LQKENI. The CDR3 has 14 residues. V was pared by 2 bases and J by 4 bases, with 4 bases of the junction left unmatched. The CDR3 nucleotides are TGTGCCAGCTCACCAGGCTCAGGGGGAGAGACCCAGTACTTC. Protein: CASSPGSGGETQYF.

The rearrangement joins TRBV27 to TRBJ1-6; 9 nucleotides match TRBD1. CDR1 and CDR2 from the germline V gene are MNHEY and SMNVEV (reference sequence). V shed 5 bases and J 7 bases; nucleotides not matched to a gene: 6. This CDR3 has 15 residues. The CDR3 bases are TGTGCCAGCAGTCGACAGGGGGAAGAAAATTCACCCCTCCACTTT. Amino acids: CASSRQGEENSPLHF.

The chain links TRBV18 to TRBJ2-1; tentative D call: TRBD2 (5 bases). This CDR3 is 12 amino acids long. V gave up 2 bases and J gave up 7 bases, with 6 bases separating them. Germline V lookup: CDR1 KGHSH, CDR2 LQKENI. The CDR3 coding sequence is TGTGCCAGCTCACCATCGGGGAATGAGCAGTTCTTC. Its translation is CASSPSGNEQFF.

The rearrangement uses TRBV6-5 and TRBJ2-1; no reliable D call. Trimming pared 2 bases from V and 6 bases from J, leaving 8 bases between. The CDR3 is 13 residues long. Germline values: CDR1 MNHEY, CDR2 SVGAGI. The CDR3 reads CASSYNSLNEQFF. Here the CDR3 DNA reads TGTGCCAGCAGTTACAATAGTCTCAATGAGCAGTTCTTC.

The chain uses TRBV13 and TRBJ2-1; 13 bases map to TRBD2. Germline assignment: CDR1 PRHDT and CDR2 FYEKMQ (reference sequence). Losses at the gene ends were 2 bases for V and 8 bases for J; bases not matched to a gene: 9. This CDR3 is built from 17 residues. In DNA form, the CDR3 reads TGTGCCAGCAGCTTAAGTATTGGACTAGCGGGAGCCCATGAGCAGTTCTTC. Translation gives CASSLSIGLAGAHEQFF.

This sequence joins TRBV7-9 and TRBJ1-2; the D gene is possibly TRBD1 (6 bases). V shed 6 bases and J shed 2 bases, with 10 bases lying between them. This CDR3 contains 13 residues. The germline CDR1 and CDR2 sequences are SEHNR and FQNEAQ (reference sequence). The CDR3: CASSPGHNYGYTF. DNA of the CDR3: TGTGCCAGCAGTCCGGGACACAACTATGGCTACACCTTC.

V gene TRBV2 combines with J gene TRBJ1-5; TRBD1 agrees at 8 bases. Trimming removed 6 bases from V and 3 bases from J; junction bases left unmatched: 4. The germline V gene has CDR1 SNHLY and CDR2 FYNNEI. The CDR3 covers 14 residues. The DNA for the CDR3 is TGTGCCAGCAGCTGGACAGGGAACAATCAGCCCCAGCATTTT. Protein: CASSWTGNNQPQHF.

CDR3 region: CATGSYTEAFF. The CDR3 DNA is TGTGCCACCGGGTCTTACACTGAAGCTTTCTTT. V usage is TRBV6-5 and J usage is TRBJ1-1; no definite D call. The ends were cut back, 10 bases at V and 3 bases at J, with 9 bases in the middle. Germline V CDR1 and CDR2: MNHEY, SVGAGI. There are 11 residues in the CDR3.

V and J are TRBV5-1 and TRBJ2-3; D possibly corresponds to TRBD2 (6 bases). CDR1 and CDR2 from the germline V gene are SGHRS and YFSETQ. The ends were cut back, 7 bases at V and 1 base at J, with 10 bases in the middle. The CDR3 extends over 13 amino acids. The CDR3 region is CASAPSGTDTQYF. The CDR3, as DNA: TGCGCCAGCGCGCCTAGCGGCACAGATACGCAGTATTTT. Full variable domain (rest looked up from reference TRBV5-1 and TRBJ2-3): KAGVTQTPRYLIKTRGQQVTLSCSPISGHRSVSWYQQTPGQGLQFLFEYFSETQRNKGNFPGRFSGRQFSNSRSEMNVSTLELGDSALYLCASAPSGTDTQYFGPGTRLTVL.

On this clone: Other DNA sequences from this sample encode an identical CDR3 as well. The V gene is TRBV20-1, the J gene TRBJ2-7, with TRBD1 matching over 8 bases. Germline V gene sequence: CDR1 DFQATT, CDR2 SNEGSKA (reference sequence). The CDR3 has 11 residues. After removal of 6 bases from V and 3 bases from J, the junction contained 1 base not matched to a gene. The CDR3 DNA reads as TGCAGTGCCACAGGGGGCTACGAGCAGTACTTC. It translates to CSATGGYEQYF.

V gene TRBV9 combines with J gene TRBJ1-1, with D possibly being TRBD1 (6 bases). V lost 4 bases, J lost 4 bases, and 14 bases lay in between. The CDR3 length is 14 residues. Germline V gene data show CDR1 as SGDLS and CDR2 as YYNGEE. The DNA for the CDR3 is TGTGCCAGCAGCTCTGATGGGGGCATCACTGAAGCTTTCTTT. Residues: CASSSDGGITEAFF.

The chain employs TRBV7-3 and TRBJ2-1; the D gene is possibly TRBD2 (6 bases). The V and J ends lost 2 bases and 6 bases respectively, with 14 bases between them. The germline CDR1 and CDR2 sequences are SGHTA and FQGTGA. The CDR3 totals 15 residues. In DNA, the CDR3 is TGTGCCAGCAGCTTAGGCGCGGGGCCGCTCAATGAGCAGTTCTTC. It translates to CASSLGAGPLNEQFF.

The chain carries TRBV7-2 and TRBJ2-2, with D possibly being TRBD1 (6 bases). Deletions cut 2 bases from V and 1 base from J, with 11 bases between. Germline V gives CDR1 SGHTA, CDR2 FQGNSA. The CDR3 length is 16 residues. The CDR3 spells CASSLTGSVNTGELFF. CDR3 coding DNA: TGTGCCAGCAGCTTAACAGGGAGTGTGAACACCGGGGAGCTGTTTTTT.

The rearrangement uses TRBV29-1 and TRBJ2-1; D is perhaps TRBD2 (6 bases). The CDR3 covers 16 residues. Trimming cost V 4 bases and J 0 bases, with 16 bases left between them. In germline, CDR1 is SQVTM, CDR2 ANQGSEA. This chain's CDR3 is CSVGRGLRSSYNEQFF. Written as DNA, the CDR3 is TGCAGCGTTGGTCGGGGGTTGAGAAGCTCCTACAATGAGCAGTTCTTC.

This chain's CDR3 is CASSEDRNYGYTF. The CDR3 nucleotides are TGTGCCAGCAGCGAAGACAGGAACTATGGCTACACCTTC. The rearrangement uses TRBV7-2 and TRBJ1-2; possible D gene TRBD1, 6 bases. CDR3 length: 13 residues. Trimming removed 5 bases at V and 2 bases at J, with 9 bases between. The germline V gene encodes CDR1 SGHTA and CDR2 FQGNSA.